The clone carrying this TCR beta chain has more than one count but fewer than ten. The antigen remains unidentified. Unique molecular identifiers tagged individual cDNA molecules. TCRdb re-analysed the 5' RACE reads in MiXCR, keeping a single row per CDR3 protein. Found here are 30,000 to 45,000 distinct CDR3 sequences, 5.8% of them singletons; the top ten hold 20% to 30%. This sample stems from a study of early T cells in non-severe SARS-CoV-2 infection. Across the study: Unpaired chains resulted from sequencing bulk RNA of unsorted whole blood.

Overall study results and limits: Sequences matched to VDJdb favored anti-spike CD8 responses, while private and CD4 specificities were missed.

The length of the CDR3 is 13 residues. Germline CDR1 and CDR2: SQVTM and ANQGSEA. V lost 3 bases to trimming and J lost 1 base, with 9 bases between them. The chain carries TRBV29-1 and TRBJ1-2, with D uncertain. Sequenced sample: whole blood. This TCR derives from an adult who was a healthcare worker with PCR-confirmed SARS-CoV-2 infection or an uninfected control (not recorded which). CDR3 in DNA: TGCAGCGTTGATAGGGCCAGTAACTATGGCTACACCTTC. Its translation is CSVDRASNYGYTF.